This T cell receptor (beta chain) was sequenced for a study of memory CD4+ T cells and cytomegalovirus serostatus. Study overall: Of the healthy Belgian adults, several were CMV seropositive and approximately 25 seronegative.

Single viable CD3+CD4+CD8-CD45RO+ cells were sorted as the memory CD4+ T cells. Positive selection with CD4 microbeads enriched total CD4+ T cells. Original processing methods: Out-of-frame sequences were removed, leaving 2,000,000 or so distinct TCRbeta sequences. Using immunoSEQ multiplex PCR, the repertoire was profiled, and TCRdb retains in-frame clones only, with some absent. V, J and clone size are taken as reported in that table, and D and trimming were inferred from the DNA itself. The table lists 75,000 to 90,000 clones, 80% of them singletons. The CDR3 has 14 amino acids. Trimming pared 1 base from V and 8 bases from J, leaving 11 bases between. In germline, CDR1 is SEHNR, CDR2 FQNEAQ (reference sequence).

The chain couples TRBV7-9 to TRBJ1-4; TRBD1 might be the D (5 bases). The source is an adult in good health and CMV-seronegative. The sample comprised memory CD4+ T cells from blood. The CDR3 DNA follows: TGTGCCAGCAGCTTAGGGAGGGGATGGGAAAAACTGTTTTTT. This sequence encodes CASSLGRGWEKLFF.